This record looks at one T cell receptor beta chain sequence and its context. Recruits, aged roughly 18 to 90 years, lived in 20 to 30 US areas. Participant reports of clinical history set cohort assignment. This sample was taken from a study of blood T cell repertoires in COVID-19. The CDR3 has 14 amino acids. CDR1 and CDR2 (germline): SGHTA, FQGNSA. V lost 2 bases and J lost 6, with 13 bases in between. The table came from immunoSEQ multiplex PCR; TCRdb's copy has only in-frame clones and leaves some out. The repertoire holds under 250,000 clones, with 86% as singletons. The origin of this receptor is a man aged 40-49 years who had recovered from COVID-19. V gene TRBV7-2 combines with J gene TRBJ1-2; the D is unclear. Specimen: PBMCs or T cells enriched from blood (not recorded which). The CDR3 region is CASSLNLLANGYTF. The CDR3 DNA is TGTGCCAGCAGCTTAAACCTTTTGGCAAATGGCTACACCTTC.